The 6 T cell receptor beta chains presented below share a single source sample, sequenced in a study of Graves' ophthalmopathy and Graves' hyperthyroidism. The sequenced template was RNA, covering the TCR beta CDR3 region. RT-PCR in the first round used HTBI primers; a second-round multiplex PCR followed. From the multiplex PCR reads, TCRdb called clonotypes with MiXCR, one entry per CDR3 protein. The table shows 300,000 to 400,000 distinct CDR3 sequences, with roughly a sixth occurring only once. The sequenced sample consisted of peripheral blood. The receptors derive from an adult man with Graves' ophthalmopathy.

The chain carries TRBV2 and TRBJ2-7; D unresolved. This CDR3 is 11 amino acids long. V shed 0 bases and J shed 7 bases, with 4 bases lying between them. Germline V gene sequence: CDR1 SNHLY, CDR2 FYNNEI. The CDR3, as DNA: TGTGCCAGCAGTGAAGCAGTTGAGCAGTACTTC. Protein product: CASSEAVEQYF.

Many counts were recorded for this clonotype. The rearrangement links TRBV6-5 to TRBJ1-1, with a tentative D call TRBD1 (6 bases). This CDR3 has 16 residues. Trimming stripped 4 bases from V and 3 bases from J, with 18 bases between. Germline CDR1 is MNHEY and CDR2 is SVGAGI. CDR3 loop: CASSFIGGGADTEAFF. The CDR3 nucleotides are TGTGCCAGCAGTTTCATTGGGGGGGGCGCGGACACTGAAGCTTTCTTT.

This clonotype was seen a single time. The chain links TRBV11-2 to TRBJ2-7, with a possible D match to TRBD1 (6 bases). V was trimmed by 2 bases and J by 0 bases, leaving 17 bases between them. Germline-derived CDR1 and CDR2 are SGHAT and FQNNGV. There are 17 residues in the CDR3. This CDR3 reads CASSLSLPPDSSYEQYF. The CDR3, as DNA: TGTGCCAGCAGCTTATCACTCCCCCCGGACAGCTCCTACGAGCAGTACTTC.

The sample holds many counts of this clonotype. The CDR3 region is CASSDYLAATYEQYF. The CDR3 region has the DNA TGTGCCAGCAGTGATTATCTAGCGGCCACCTACGAGCAGTACTTC. The V and J genes are TRBV6-1 and TRBJ2-7, with 7 bases aligning to TRBD2. The J segment lost 2 bases and the V segment lost 3 bases, leaving 7 bases of the junction unmatched. The CDR3 extends over 15 amino acids. Germline V gene sequence: CDR1 MNHNS, CDR2 SASEGT.

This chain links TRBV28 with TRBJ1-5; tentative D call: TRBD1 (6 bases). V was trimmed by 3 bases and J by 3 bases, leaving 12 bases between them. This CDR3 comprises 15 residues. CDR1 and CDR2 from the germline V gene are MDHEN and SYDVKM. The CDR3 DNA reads TGTGCCAGCAGTTTGGGGACAATAGTCAATCAGCCCCAGCATTTT. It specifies CASSLGTIVNQPQHF.

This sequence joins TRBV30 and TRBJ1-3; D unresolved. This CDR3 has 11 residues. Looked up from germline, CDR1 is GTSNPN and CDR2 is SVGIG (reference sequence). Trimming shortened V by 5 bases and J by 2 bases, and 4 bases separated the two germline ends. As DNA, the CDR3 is TGTGCCTGGCAAGCTGGAAACACCATATATTTT. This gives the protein CAWQAGNTIYF.